The 12 T cell receptor beta chains in this list originate from one sample, sequenced in a study of blood T cell repertoires in COVID-19. TCRdb's copy holds only in-frame clones and misses some; the assay was immunoSEQ multiplex PCR. The data show approximately 99,000 clones, 88% seen once. Sequenced: peripheral blood. All receptors come from a human donor in a cohort sampled during active COVID-19.

This clone has just a few counts. The rearrangement uses TRBV20-1 and TRBJ1-5; tentatively, D is TRBD1 (6 bases). This CDR3 is 13 amino acids long. V shed 3 bases and J shed 4 bases, with 10 bases lying between them. Germline V gives CDR1 DFQATT, CDR2 SNEGSKA (reference sequence). The CDR3 region is CSASTQGNQPQHF. Here the CDR3 DNA reads TGCAGTGCTAGTACACAGGGAAATCAGCCCCAGCATTTT.

The rearrangement uses TRBV9 and TRBJ2-3, with 12 positions matching TRBD2. Germline assignment: CDR1 SGDLS and CDR2 YYNGEE. CDR3 size: 15 residues. The V gene end was trimmed by 1 base and the J gene end by 4 bases; junction bases not matched to a gene: 1. As DNA, the CDR3 is TGTGCCAGCAGCGTAACTAGCGGGGGGCCAGATACGCAGTATTTT. Translation: CASSVTSGGPDTQYF.

The chain has TRBV19 and TRBJ1-2; TRBD1 might be the D (6 bases). V lost 6 bases and J 4 bases, leaving 18 bases between the germline ends. This CDR3 spans 15 amino acids. Germline V gene lookup returns CDR1 LNHDA and CDR2 SQIVND (reference sequence). The CDR3 bases are TGTGCCAGTAGGGCCGACCAGGGGCGTAGCTATGGCTACACCTTC. This gives the protein CASRADQGRSYGYTF.

V usage is TRBV5-1 and J usage is TRBJ1-2; D remains ambiguous. The CDR3 sequence is 14 residues long. V lost 4 bases and J lost 1, with 11 bases in between. Germline values: CDR1 SGHRS, CDR2 YFSETQ. This chain's CDR3 is CASSTKQSNYGYTF. In DNA, the CDR3 is TGCGCCAGCAGCACGAAACAGAGTAACTATGGCTACACCTTC.

The J gene is TRBJ2-1, the V gene TRBV4-1; D is uncertain. The germline V gene encodes CDR1 MGHRA and CDR2 YSYEKL. The CDR3 is 16 residues long. V gave up 1 base and J gave up 8 bases, with 18 bases separating them. In DNA, the CDR3 is TGCGCCAGCAGCCAAGGGTACAGCTTGAGTATGGATGAGCAGTTCTTC. Translation gives CASSQGYSLSMDEQFF.

This clone was counted a single time. The rearrangement joins TRBV6-5 to TRBJ1-3, with D hard to call. The CDR3 contains 15 residues. Germline lookup yields CDR1 MNHEY and CDR2 SVGAGI. V was shortened by 6 bases and J by 0 bases, with 12 bases between the two germline ends. The CDR3 coding sequence is TGTGCCAGCAGCCCGCCCCGGGGCTCTGGAAACACCATATATTTT. Translated: CASSPPRGSGNTIYF.

The chain joins TRBV3-1 (or the pseudogene TRBV3-2) to TRBJ2-5, with a tentative D call TRBD2 (5 bases). V was pared by 1 base and J by 5 bases, with 11 bases between. The germline gives CDR1 LGHDT, CDR2 YNNKEL (reference sequence). This CDR3 has 14 amino acids. CDR3 nucleotides: TGTGCCAGCAGCCAAGTAACCGGGATCGAGACCCAGTACTTC. Protein sequence: CASSQVTGIETQYF.

V gene TRBV6-5 combines with J gene TRBJ2-2; possible D gene TRBD2, 6 bases. V shed 6 bases and J shed 3 bases, with 11 bases lying between them. Germline V lookup: CDR1 MNHEY, CDR2 SVGAGI. The CDR3 is made up of 14 amino acids. CDR3 residues: CASRAGPYTGELFF. The CDR3 DNA reads as TGTGCCAGCAGGGCGGGACCCTACACCGGGGAGCTGTTTTTT.

This chain uses TRBV29-1 with TRBJ2-1, with TRBD1 as a possible D gene (5 bases). Germline loops: CDR1 SQVTM, CDR2 ANQGSEA. CDR3 length: 13 residues. V was trimmed by 6 bases and J by 4 bases, leaving 13 bases between them. The chain's CDR3 is CSVDKATYNEQFF. The CDR3 DNA sequence: TGCAGCGTGGACAAAGCAACGTACAATGAGCAGTTCTTC.

This chain connects TRBV6-1 to TRBJ1-4; D is possibly TRBD1 (6 bases). The CDR3 has 18 residues. CDR1 and CDR2 (germline): MNHNS, SASEGT. The ends were cut back, 0 bases at V and 4 bases at J, with 18 bases in the middle. The CDR3 nucleotides are TGTGCCAGCAGTGAAGCCCTAATGGCAGGGGTGGGTAATGAAAAACTGTTTTTT. Protein product: CASSEALMAGVGNEKLFF.

J is TRBJ1-4 and V is TRBV28, with 10 bases aligning to TRBD1. V trimming: 7 bases; J trimming: 13 bases; junction bases outside the gene matches: 15. The CDR3 runs 15 residues. Germline V CDR1 and CDR2: MDHEN, SYDVKM. CDR3 bases: TGTGCCAGCACCCCTTCGACAGGGGGCCAGGTTGGACTGTTTTTT. Amino acid sequence: CASTPSTGGQVGLFF.

The rearrangement joins TRBV7-9 to TRBJ1-5; 11 bases align to TRBD1. CDR1 SEHNR and CDR2 FQNEAQ come from the germline V gene (reference sequence). J gave up 5 bases and V 3 bases, and 3 bases lay outside the gene matches. This CDR3 has 15 amino acids. The CDR3 region is CASSFGTGGYQPQHF. The DNA for the CDR3 is TGTGCCAGCAGCTTTGGGACAGGGGGTTATCAGCCCCAGCATTTT.